One T cell receptor beta chain is described in this entry. Its target is not known. The PCR ran on 60 Vbeta and 13 Jbeta primers. The repertoire was sequenced with immunoSEQ multiplex PCR; TCRdb's copy has only in-frame clones and lacks some. Seen in this sample are tens of thousands of clones; the ten most common clones hold 17%. This CDR3 is 13 amino acids long. In germline, CDR1 is SGHTA, CDR2 FQGNSA. V dropped 2 bases and J dropped 10; count of bases not matched to a gene: 1. The data are from a study of cytomegalovirus exposure and HLA in healthy donors. Whole-study findings and limits: Other equally common chains were less clonally expanded than HLA-associated TCR beta chains, a later analysis showed. Later analysis identified several of the most significant clusters that appeared linked to common viral pathogens.

The chain couples TRBV7-2 to TRBJ1-6; 8 bases fit TRBD1. This TCR was sampled from a male donor in good health and CMV-seropositive. Sequenced material: PBMCs. The chain's CDR3 is CASSLRQGSPLHF. DNA for the CDR3: TGTGCCAGCAGCTTAAGACAGGGGTCACCCCTCCACTTT.